This T cell receptor (beta chain) was observed in a study of HIV-infected patients and healthy controls (dated by TCRdb to the mid-2010s). General notes on the study: Whether deep TCR repertoire sequencing of small blood samples from HIV patients could capture immune perturbation and reconstitution was tested in the study.

Since whole blood was used without any cell fractionation, the repertoire reflected all peripheral T cells in unsorted form. About 9 uninfected healthy donors were sampled as controls, a few of whom were sampled twice approximately 3 months apart. For RNA extraction, an approximately 2.5 ml sample of peripheral blood was drawn into Tempus tubes. The TURBO-DNase kit was used to remove leftover genomic DNA, and GLOBINclear was used to deplete globin mRNA. Ends trimmed: V by 0 bases, J by 7 bases; bases unmatched to a gene: 6. The cysteine opens and the phenylalanine closes a CDR3 of 14 amino acids. Of the read, only the CDR3 DNA is kept; its 42 bases are in frame from base 1. As encoded in the germline V gene (reference sequence), CDR1 is DFQATT while CDR2 is SNEGSKA. At least ten counts were recorded for this clonotype. Its antigen specificity is not known. No base qualities exist here, and no much larger clone lies one base off it.

Roughly 0.55 ug RNA was reverse transcribed with SuperScript III using primers against the alpha and beta constant regions. Alpha and beta chain libraries were generated separately via chain-specific third strand synthesis with multiplexing indices. The protocol used a single primer pair to amplify all rearrangements within a chain, which avoided primer bias, and attached molecular barcodes to each cDNA molecule. Purified cDNA was ligated with T4 RNA Ligase 1 onto a 5' RACE adapter bearing a random hexamer and the SP2 sequencing primer site. With slow temperature ramps used to favor optimal annealing, second strand synthesis was primed from the SP2 site with Phusion polymerase. Two random hexamer sequences, both added before amplification and joined together, made up the 12-nucleotide barcode of each molecule. A brief initial PCR introduced P5 and P7 adapter elements together with a second index, and a roughly 25-cycle amplification PCR using P5s and P7 primers was subsequently performed. A total of 25 to 30 PCR cycles were applied to the libraries, which were quantified on a Qubit, sized on a Bioanalyzer, and diluted to around 3.7 nM. Sequencing of the normalized libraries was done on an Illumina MiSeq using 2 x 250 paired-end kits. Reverse transcription reactions underwent purification over MinElute columns, with elution into roughly 9.8 ul Tris-Cl. The adapter ligations were run for roughly 25 hours at 16 degrees C, and AMPure XP beads at a 1:1 ratio were afterwards used to clean them. The authors' pipeline ran thus. A modified Decombinator that output V, J, insert and barcode information was used to process the demultiplexed FASTQ files. Sequences that shared a barcode but differed from the dominant sequence were discarded as errors, and original cDNA molecules were estimated by counting barcodes clustered at Levenshtein distance 3. For downstream analyses, the R packages ineq, vegan, igraph and RCytoscape were used, along with IMGT nomenclature and CDR3 definitions. To avoid skew from clonal expansion, each TCR was counted once, and V gene usage was computed over distinct sequences. Within a donor, similarity networks joined unique CDR3 amino acid sequences in every case where two of them were separated by a single Levenshtein edit. Published HIV-specific CDR3s (roughly 96 alpha, approximately 680 beta) and CMV-specific CDR3s (around 13 alpha, a few hundred beta) were compiled and searched for in the repertoires. It was shown by random subsampling to size-matched repertoires that the decreased diversity of patients was not caused by their lower sequence numbers. TCRdb took the public reads, trimmed them with fastp at Q25, ran MiXCR for clone calling and kept in-frame beta chains. When rows share a CDR3 protein, they turn into one entry using the most common DNA and genes. TCRdb, not the original authors, processed these V and J calls. This sample is represented by roughly 11,000 distinct CDR3 sequences; about 5.1% of them were singletons. The ten most abundant clones make up around 3% of the sample.

Results the study describes overall, beyond this receptor: Significantly different mean usage between HIV-infected patients and controls was observed for eight alpha and eight beta V genes. Healthy controls shared more CDR3s between individuals than HIV+ patients, by Jaccard index and by count of highly shared sequences. Using whole blood restricted sequencing depth and prevented separating the dynamics of distinct T-cell subpopulations. The study cohorts differed slightly in age and sex profile, but those differences did not account for the observed differences in diversity. During therapy, a significant decrease in frequency was seen for HIV-associated CDR3s, whereas no significant change was found for CMV-associated CDR3s, although most of them became more frequent. In the samples, alpha-beta chain pairing was left undetermined. A major limit on how widely the findings apply, in the view of the authors, was that only sixteen HIV-infected individuals were processed. The apparent post-therapy recovery of the Gini index in HIV-infected patients was not reproduced in size-matched repertoire data. MAIT cell alpha-chain CDR3s were present at high frequency in healthy controls but severely depleted in HIV+ repertoires. HIV-infected repertoires showed significantly elevated mean Gini indices relative to controls, which possibly reflects oligoclonality. The study did not determine donor HLA types. Comparisons were complicated by unequal numbers of distinct sequences between patients and controls, and rare events from HIV-infected data were overweighted by size-matching. Healthy control repertoires showed roughly threefold more distinct CDR3s and higher Shannon diversity than untreated HIV+ repertoires.

Sequenced: blood. The sequence was obtained from an adult in good health. This chain is built from TRBV20-1 and TRBJ1-3, with 7 bases matching TRBD1. The CDR3 here reads CSARDSGGGNTIYF. The sequenced DNA is TGCAGTGCTAGAGATTCAGGGGGAGGTAACACCATATATTTT.